The 17 T cell receptor beta chains presented below share a single source sample, sequenced in a study of monozygotic twins with inflammatory bowel disease (dated by TCRdb to between 2017 and 2020). The library was built by means of 5' RACE. The sample was run on an Illumina HiSeq 2500. The reads, reprocessed by TCRdb, yield one row per CDR3 protein sequence and no DNA. The data table for this sample lists approximately 400,000 distinct CDR3 sequences. The ten largest clones take up 2% to 3% of the sample. The sample taken for sequencing was blood. These receptors were obtained from a human donor with ulcerative colitis or Crohn's disease, or a healthy co-twin of an affected twin (not recorded which).

The J gene is TRBJ2-3, the V gene TRBV6-5. The CDR3 consists of 15 residues. Per germline, CDR1 MNHEY and CDR2 SVGAGI. The CDR3 reads CASSSLGIVTDTQYF.

V usage is TRBV5-1 and J usage is TRBJ2-7. This CDR3 contains 14 residues. Germline CDR1 SGHRS, CDR2 YFSETQ. CDR3 amino acids: CASSLAEVTYEQYF.

The chain couples TRBV7-2 to TRBJ1-6; TCRdb's D gene call, TRBD1, goes unchecked for lack of DNA. This CDR3 is 14 amino acids long. Germline CDR1 and CDR2: SGHTA and FQGNSA. This CDR3 is CASSPAGDNSPLHF.

V gene TRBV6-1 combines with J gene TRBJ1-4; TCRdb's assignment of TRBD1 cannot be checked, as there is no DNA. Germline-derived CDR1 and CDR2 are MNHNS and SASEGT. The CDR3 has 16 amino acids. CDR3 loop: CASSVSGGATNEKLFF.

The V call is TRBV20-1, the J call TRBJ2-5; the TCRdb call, TRBD1, lacks DNA for checking. CDR1 is DFQATT, CDR2 SNEGSKA, per germline (reference sequence). The CDR3 loop spans 13 amino acids. The CDR3: CSARLQGGGTQYF.

The rearrangement links TRBV6-6 to TRBJ1-1. The CDR3 is 13 residues long. Germline values: CDR1 MNHNY, CDR2 SVGAGI (reference sequence). CDR3 residues: CASSYFSATEAFF.

The chain carries TRBV6-2 or TRBV6-3 and TRBJ2-1; TCRdb reports TRBD2, a call that lacks DNA to check it against. The CDR3 is 13 amino acids. Germline CDR1 MNHEY, CDR2 SVGEGT. The CDR3 spells CASSNAAGIEQFF.

This rearrangement joins TRBV4-1 to TRBJ1-1. The V gene's germline CDR1 is MGHRA and CDR2 YSYEKL. The CDR3 spans 14 residues. The CDR3 reads CASSRLIMNTEAFF.

The rearrangement uses TRBV27 and TRBJ2-1; TCRdb's D call of TRBD1 is untestable without DNA. The V gene's germline CDR1 is MNHEY and CDR2 SMNVEV (reference sequence). The CDR3 loop spans 15 amino acids. The CDR3 sequence is CASRVSSLSADEQFF.

The chain recombines TRBV12-3 or TRBV12-4 with TRBJ1-1; absent DNA, TCRdb's TRBD1 call cannot be checked. CDR3 length equals 20 residues. The CDR3 is CASSLTQGARVVYKNTEAFF.

The chain's CDR3 is CAIPGQGDSPLHF. The chain combines TRBV28 with TRBJ1-6; TCRdb picks TRBD1, but there is no DNA to check that call. This CDR3 comprises 13 residues. CDR1 is MDHEN and CDR2 is SYDVKM in the germline V gene.

The J gene is TRBJ2-1, the V gene TRBV19; TCRdb's D gene call, TRBD2, goes unchecked for lack of DNA. The CDR3 extends over 17 amino acids. Germline values: CDR1 LNHDA, CDR2 SQIVND (reference sequence). CDR3 protein: CASSAPGLAGGINEQFF.

The CDR3 reads CASGRNEKLFF. The genes are TRBV11-2 and TRBJ1-4. Germline CDR1 reads SGHAT; CDR2 reads FQNNGV. This CDR3 has 11 amino acids.

The J gene is TRBJ2-2, the V gene TRBV4-3; TCRdb names TRBD1, which stays unverified in the absence of DNA. The CDR3 is 16 residues long. Germline V gene lookup returns CDR1 LGHNA and CDR2 YSLEER. The CDR3 loop reads CASSQESRGFAGELFF.

This chain links TRBV4-3 with TRBJ2-7; TCRdb designates TRBD2, a call that cannot be tested without DNA. This CDR3 is 15 amino acids long. Germline V gene data show CDR1 as LGHNA and CDR2 as YSLEER. The CDR3 here is CASSQTSRLSYEQYF.

This chain connects TRBV12-3 or TRBV12-4 to TRBJ2-5; checking the TCRdb D call of TRBD1 is not possible without DNA. The CDR3 runs 15 residues. The CDR3 here is CASSLVVGGQETQYF.

This sequence joins TRBV5-5 and TRBJ1-1; the D call from TCRdb, TRBD1, cannot be confirmed without DNA. CDR3 length equals 15 residues. In germline, CDR1 is SGHKS, CDR2 YYEKEE (reference sequence). The CDR3 here is CASSFLPTGYRGAFF.